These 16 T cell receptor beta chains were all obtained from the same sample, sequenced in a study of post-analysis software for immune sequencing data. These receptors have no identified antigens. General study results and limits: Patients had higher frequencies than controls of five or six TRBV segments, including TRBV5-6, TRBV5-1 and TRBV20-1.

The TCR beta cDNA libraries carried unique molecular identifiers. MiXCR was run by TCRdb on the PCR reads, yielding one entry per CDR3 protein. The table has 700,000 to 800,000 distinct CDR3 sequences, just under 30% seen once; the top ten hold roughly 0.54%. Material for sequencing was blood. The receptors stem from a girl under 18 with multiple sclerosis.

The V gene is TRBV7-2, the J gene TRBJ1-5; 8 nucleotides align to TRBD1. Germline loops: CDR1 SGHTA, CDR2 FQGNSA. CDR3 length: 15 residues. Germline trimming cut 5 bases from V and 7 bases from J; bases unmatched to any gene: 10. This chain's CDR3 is CASSLNGQGIQPQHF. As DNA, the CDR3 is TGTGCCAGCAGCCTTAACGGACAGGGAATCCAGCCCCAGCATTTT.

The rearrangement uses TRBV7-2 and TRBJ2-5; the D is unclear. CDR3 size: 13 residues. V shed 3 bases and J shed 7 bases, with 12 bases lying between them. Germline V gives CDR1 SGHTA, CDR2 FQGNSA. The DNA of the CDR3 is TGTGCCAGCAGCTTTCGCCCGCGAGGGACCCAGTACTTC. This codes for CASSFRPRGTQYF.

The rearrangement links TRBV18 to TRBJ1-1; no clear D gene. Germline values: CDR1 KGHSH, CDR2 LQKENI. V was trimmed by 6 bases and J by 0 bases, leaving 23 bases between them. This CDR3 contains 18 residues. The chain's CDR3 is CASSPRSAEREMNTEAFF. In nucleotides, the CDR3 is TGTGCCAGCTCCCCCAGGTCGGCAGAGAGAGAAATGAACACTGAAGCTTTCTTT.

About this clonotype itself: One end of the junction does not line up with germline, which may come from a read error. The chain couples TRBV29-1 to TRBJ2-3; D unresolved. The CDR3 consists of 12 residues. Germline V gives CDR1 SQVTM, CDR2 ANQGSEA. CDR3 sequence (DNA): TGCGGCGTTCAGACTAGCACAGATACGCAGTATTTT. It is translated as CGVQTSTDTQYF.

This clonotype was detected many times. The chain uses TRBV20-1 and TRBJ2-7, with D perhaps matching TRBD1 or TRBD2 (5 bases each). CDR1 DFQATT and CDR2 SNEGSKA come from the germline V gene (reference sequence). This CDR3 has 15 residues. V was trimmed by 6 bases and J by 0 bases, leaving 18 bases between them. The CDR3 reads CSARRDGGSSYEQYF. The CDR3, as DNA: TGCAGTGCCCGACGGGACGGTGGTAGCTCCTACGAGCAGTACTTC.

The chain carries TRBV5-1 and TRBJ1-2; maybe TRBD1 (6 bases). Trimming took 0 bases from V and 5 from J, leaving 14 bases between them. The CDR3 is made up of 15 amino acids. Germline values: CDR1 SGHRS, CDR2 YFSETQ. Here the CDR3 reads CASSLEGQNGYGYTF. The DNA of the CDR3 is TGCGCCAGCAGCTTGGAAGGACAGAATGGGTATGGCTACACCTTC.

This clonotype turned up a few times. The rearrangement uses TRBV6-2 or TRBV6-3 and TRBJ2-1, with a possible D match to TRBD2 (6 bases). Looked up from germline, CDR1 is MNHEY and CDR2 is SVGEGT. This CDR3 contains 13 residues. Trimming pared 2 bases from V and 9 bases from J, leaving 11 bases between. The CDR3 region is CASSYRRGFEQFF. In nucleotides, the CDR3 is TGTGCCAGCAGTTACCGGAGGGGATTTGAGCAGTTCTTC.

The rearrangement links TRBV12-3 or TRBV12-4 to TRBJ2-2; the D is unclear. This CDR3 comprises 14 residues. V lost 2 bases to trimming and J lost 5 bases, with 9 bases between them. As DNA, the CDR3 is TGTGCCAGCAGTTTATATTTCTTTACCGGGGAGCTGTTTTTT. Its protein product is CASSLYFFTGELFF.

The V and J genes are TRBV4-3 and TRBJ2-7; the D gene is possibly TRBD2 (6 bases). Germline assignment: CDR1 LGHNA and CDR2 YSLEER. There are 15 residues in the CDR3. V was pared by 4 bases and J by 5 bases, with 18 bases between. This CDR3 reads CASSPSGLLYHEQYF. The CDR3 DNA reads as TGCGCCAGCAGCCCGTCGGGACTCCTGTATCACGAGCAGTACTTC.

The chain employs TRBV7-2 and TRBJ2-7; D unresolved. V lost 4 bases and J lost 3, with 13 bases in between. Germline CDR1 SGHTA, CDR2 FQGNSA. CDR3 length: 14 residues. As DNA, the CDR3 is TGTGCCAGCAGCTCAGACCCACTACACTACGAGCAGTACTTC. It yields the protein CASSSDPLHYEQYF.

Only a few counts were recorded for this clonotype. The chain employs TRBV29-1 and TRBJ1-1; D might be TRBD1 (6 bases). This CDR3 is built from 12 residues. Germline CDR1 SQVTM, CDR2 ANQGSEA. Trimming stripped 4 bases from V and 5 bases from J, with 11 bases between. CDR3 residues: CSVAQGWTEAFF. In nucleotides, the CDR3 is TGCAGCGTTGCGCAGGGGTGGACTGAAGCTTTCTTT.

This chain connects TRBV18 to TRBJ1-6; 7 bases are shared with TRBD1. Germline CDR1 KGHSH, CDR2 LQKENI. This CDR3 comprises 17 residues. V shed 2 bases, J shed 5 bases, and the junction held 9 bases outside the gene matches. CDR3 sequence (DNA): TGTGCCAGCTCACCAATCCTCGCGACAGGGAATAATTCACCCCTCCACTTT. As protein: CASSPILATGNNSPLHF.

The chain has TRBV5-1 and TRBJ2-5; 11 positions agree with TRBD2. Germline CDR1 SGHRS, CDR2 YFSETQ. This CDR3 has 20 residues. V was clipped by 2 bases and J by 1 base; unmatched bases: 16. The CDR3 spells CASSFPTAPTSGTTQETQYF. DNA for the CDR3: TGCGCCAGCAGCTTCCCAACAGCCCCGACTAGCGGGACAACCCAAGAGACCCAGTACTTC.

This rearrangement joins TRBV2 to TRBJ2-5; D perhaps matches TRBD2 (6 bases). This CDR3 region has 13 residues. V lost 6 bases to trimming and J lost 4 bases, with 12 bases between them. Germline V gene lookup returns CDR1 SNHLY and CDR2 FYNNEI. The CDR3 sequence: CASRDVGGETQYF. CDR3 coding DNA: TGTGCCAGCAGAGACGTCGGGGGAGAGACCCAGTACTTC.

The CDR3 DNA is TGTGCCAGCAGCGTCGGCGGGGTCAACACAGATACGCAGTATTTT. Amino acid sequence: CASSVGGVNTDTQYF. The rearrangement links TRBV6-5 to TRBJ2-3; the D gene is possibly TRBD2 (6 bases). The germline V and J ends were trimmed by 6 bases and 2 bases, with 15 bases remaining between them. CDR1 and CDR2 (germline): MNHEY, SVGAGI. The CDR3 spans 15 residues.

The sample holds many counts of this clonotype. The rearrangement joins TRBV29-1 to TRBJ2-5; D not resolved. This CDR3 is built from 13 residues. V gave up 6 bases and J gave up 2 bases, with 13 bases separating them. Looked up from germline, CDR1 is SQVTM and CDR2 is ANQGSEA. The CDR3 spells CSVDRQVQETQYF. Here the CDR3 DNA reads TGCAGCGTCGACCGGCAGGTACAAGAGACCCAGTACTTC. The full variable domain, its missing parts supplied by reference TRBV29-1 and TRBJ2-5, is SAVISQKPSRDICQRGTSLTIQCQVDSQVTMMFWYRQQPGQSLTLIATANQGSEATYESGFVIDKFPISRPNLTFSTLTVSNMSPEDSSIYLCSVDRQVQETQYFGPGTRLLVL.